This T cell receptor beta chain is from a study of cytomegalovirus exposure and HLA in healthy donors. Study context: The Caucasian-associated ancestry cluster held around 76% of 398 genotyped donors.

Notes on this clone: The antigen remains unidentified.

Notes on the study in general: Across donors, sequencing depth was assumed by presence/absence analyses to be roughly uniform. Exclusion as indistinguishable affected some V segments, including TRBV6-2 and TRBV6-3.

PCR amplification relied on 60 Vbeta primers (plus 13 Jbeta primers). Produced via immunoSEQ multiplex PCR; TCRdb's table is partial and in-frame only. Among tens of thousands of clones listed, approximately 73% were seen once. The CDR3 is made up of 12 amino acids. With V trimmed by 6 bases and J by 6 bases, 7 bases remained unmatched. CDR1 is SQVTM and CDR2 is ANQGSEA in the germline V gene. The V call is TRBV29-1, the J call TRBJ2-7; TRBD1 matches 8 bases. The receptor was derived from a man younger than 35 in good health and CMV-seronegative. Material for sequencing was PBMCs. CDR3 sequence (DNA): TGCAGCGTATTCGACAGGGGTCTCGAGCAGTACTTC. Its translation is CSVFDRGLEQYF.